At least ten counts were recorded for the clone carrying this T cell receptor beta chain. One junction end disagrees with the germline gene, perhaps due to a read error. The entry originates in a study of tumor-infiltrating lymphocytes in oesophageal squamous cell carcinoma. TCRdb called the PCR reads again in MiXCR, with one record for every CDR3 protein. This table holds some 20,000 distinct CDR3 sequences, approximately 39% found once. Germline CDR1 and CDR2: SSHAT and FNYEAQ (reference sequence). CDR3 length: 13 residues. Sequenced input: normal esophageal tissue next to the tumor. V is TRBV7-7 and J is TRBJ2-1; D is undetermined. This receptor was obtained from a male donor with esophageal squamous cell carcinoma. The CDR3 nucleotides are TGTGCTAGCAGCTTAGAATCCAACAATGAGCAGTTCTTC. This translates into CASSLESNNEQFF.